This T cell receptor (beta chain) was recorded in a study of T cells in Graves' hyperthyroidism and ophthalmopathy. General study results and limits: Researchers report that a 13 V-J model separated ophthalmopathy from stable hyperthyroidism. Ophthalmopathy was model-predicted a median approximately 6.4 months pre-onset.

Germline lookup yields CDR1 KGHDR and CDR2 SFDVKD. The CDR3 spans 17 residues. V was cut by 9 bases and J by 0 bases, with 22 bases left in between. Details on this clonotype: What it recognizes is unknown.

Using RNA transcripts as the source, TCR beta CDR3 regions were amplified. The primer set for the first-round RT-PCR of the TCR CDR3 was HTBI. TCRdb analysed the multiplex PCR reads with MiXCR anew, one entry per CDR3 protein. The sample contains around 200,000 distinct CDR3 sequences, about a sixth of which appear only once. The definition of stable Graves' hyperthyroidism was no ophthalmopathy progression within 18 months. For the diagnoses, clinical symptoms, serum thyroxine and TRAb, thyroid ultrasound and orbital computed tomography were used. The sample consisted of blood. This rearrangement joins TRBV24-1 to TRBJ1-1; D remains unclear. The sequence derives from a woman in her forties or fifties with Graves' hyperthyroidism. CDR3 bases: TGTGCCACCCCCAGCGGTAAGTATGGCTATGTGAACACTGAAGCTTTCTTT. It codes for CATPSGKYGYVNTEAFF.